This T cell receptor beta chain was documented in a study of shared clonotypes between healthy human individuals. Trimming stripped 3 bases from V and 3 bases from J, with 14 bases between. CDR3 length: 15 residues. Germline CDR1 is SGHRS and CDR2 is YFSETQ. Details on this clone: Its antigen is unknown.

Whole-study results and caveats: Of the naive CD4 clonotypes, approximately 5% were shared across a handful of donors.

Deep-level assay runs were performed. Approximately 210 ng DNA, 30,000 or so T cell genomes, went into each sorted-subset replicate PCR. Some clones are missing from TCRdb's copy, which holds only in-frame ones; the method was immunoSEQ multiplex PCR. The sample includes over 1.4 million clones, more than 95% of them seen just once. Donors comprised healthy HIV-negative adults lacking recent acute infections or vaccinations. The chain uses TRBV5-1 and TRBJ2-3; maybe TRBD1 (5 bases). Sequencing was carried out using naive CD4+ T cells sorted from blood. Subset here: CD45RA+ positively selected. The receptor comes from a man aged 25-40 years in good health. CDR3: CASSSAQGGTDTQYF. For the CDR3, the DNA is TGCGCCAGCAGCTCCGCCCAGGGTGGTACAGATACGCAGTATTTT. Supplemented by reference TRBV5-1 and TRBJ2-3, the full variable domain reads KAGVTQTPRYLIKTRGQQVTLSCSPISGHRSVSWYQQTPGQGLQFLFEYFSETQRNKGNFPGRFSGRQFSNSRSEMNVSTLELGDSALYLCASSSAQGGTDTQYFGPGTRLTVL.